A selection of T cell receptor beta chains follows, all from one sample in a study of T cells of healthy individuals. TCRdb reprocessed the 5' RACE reads via MiXCR and lists one record per CDR3 protein. Of 60,000 to 75,000 distinct CDR3 sequences listed, 15% to 20% are singletons. Every receptor here comes from a human donor in good health. CDR3s include the opening cysteine and the closing phenylalanine or tryptophan. D genes are given only for firm matches. Size is omitted from some rows. Given values are once, few, many or a class for expanded clones.

clone_size: many; v_call: TRBV6-6; d_call: TRBD1; j_call: TRBJ1-1; cdr3_nt: TGTGCCAGCAGGGCACAGGGGACGGGAACTGAAGCTTTCTTT; cdr3_aa: CASRAQGTGTEAFF
clone_size: NA; v_call: TRBV9; d_call: TRBD1; j_call: TRBJ2-5; cdr3_nt: TGTGCCAGCAGCACGACAGGGAGAGAGACCCAGTACTTC; cdr3_aa: CASSTTGRETQYF
clone_size: NA; v_call: TRBV27; d_call: NA; j_call: TRBJ1-1; cdr3_nt: TGTGCCAGCACCGGGACACGAAAAGGGGTGAACACTGAAGCTTTCTTT; cdr3_aa: CASTGTRKGVNTEAFF
clone_size: many; v_call: TRBV7-3; d_call: TRBD2; j_call: TRBJ2-3; cdr3_nt: TGTGCCAGCAGCACAGAGGTCGGGGGGACGCAGTATTTT; cdr3_aa: CASSTEVGGTQYF
clone_size: NA; v_call: TRBV28; d_call: TRBD1; j_call: TRBJ2-6; cdr3_nt: TGTGCCAGCAGGAAGACAGGGGGTTGGTCTGGGGCCAACGTCCTGACTTTC; cdr3_aa: CASRKTGGWSGANVLTF
clone_size: many; v_call: TRBV6-4; d_call: NA; j_call: TRBJ2-1; cdr3_nt: TGTGCCAGCAGTGACGGGCCAGGGAAGGGGGAGCAGTTCTTC; cdr3_aa: CASSDGPGKGEQFF
clone_size: NA; v_call: TRBV12-3/TRBV12-4; d_call: NA; j_call: TRBJ2-3; cdr3_nt: TGTGCCAGCAGGCCGTTCGGAGAAGATACGCAGTATTTT; cdr3_aa: CASRPFGEDTQYF
clone_size: many; v_call: TRBV5-1; d_call: NA; j_call: TRBJ1-5; cdr3_nt: TGCGCCAGCAGCTTGGCCGGGACTGGCCAGCCCCAGCATTTT; cdr3_aa: CASSLAGTGQPQHF
clone_size: many; v_call: TRBV9; d_call: NA; j_call: TRBJ1-5; cdr3_nt: TGTGCCAGCAGCGTAGAAGACACTAATCAGCCCCAGCATTTT; cdr3_aa: CASSVEDTNQPQHF
clone_size: many; v_call: TRBV7-9; d_call: NA; j_call: TRBJ1-1; cdr3_nt: TGTGCCAGCAGTCCTCTGACATCGAACACTGAAGCTTTCTTT; cdr3_aa: CASSPLTSNTEAFF
clone_size: NA; v_call: TRBV7-8; d_call: NA; j_call: TRBJ2-4; cdr3_nt: TGTGCCAGCAGCAGGACATGGGCAAACATTCAGTACTTC; cdr3_aa: CASSRTWANIQYF
clone_size: many; v_call: TRBV10-3; d_call: NA; j_call: TRBJ2-3; cdr3_nt: TGTGCCATCAAAAGGGAGCTCGGGGTCGATACGCAGTATTTT; cdr3_aa: CAIKRELGVDTQYF